The 4 T cell receptor beta chains presented below share a single source sample, sequenced in a study of technical replicates of blood from several donors (TCRdb year 2017). Libraries were prepared through the immunoSEQ multiplex PCR assay. Here the immuneACCESS table is served through TCRdb, limited to in-frame sequences with V and J called. Missing clones are a known gap in these copies; in checked studies unresolved V genes cover under half, and the rest lacks a known reason. The sample table shows approximately 64,000 clones, and 70% to 90% are seen once. The ten largest account for roughly 4.6% of the sample. The sample was PBMCs. These receptors originate from a human donor in good health. Some clones in this sample may be carry-over from other donors' samples.

This clone has a single count. This sequence joins TRBV21-1 and TRBJ1-2; the DNA was not compared with TRBD1, the D call given in the table. TRBV21-1 is annotated as a pseudogene. The CDR3 spans 17 residues. CDR3 residues: CASSVAGRDRVRGGYTF. CDR3 sequence (DNA): TGTGCCAGCAGCGTGGCCGGCCGGGACAGGGTCCGAGGGGGCTACACCTTC.

J is TRBJ2-1 and V is TRBV30, with 10 bases lining up with TRBD2. This CDR3 has 14 residues. Germline V lookup: CDR1 GTSNPN, CDR2 SVGIG (reference sequence). The junction had 1 base not matched to a gene; V was cut back by 1 base and J by 4 bases. The CDR3 is CAWSASGSYNEQFF. The CDR3 nucleotides are TGTGCCTGGAGTGCTAGCGGGAGTTACAATGAGCAGTTCTTC.

The gene calls are TRBV18 and TRBJ2-7; 12 bases align to TRBD2. V lost 4 bases, J lost 4 bases, and 8 bases stayed unmatched. The CDR3 sequence is 16 residues long. The germline CDR1 and CDR2 sequences are KGHSH and LQKENI. The chain's CDR3 is CASSLSLAGGLYEQYF. CDR3 DNA: TGTGCCAGCTCACTATCACTAGCGGGAGGCCTTTACGAGCAGTACTTC.

This chain uses TRBV6-5 with TRBJ2-7, with 8 bases lining up with TRBD1. The CDR3 sequence is 15 residues long. Losses at the gene ends were 0 bases for V and 3 bases for J; bases not matched to a gene: 4. Germline V gives CDR1 MNHEY, CDR2 SVGAGI. This chain's CDR3 is CASSYSLRGLYEQYF. CDR3 in DNA: TGTGCCAGCAGTTACTCGCTCAGGGGGCTCTACGAGCAGTACTTC.